This TCR beta chain was retrieved from a study of OX40 agonist ivuxolimab in advanced cancers. Study overall: Patients enrolled in dose escalation were diagnosed with hepatocellular carcinoma, melanoma, renal cell or head and neck cancer.

Germline loops: CDR1 MGHRA, CDR2 YSYEKL. Trimming cost V 0 bases and J 9 bases; bases outside gene matches: 10. This CDR3 is built from 16 residues. The method was immunoSEQ multiplex PCR; TCRdb's version includes in-frame clones alone and lacks a portion of them. Of 80,000 or so clones detected, approximately 86% appear once; the ten largest clones hold about 8%. This sequence joins TRBV4-1 and TRBJ2-1, with TRBD2 identical over 8 bases. The TCR originated in an adult with an advanced solid tumor such as melanoma, head and neck, liver or kidney cancer. Material: CD4+ or CD8+ T cells sorted from blood, obtained in a trial of the OX40 agonist ivuxolimab. The CDR3 sequence is CASSQDRPGGAGEQFF. CDR3 DNA: TGCGCCAGCAGCCAAGATCGTCCCGGGGGGGCCGGTGAGCAGTTCTTC.